This T cell receptor beta chain was retrieved from a study of beta chain features in type 1 diabetes. Overall study: Cell yields, gender and age were similar in healthy donors and patients.

A few counts support this clone. Reverse transcribing all isolated RNA meant expressed TCRB transcripts were sequenced. Assay used: immunoSEQ multiplex PCR; TCRdb lists only in-frame clones, some missing. The sample consists of some 300,000 clones, 7% to 9% of them appearing once. This CDR3 comprises 11 residues. Per the germline V gene, CDR1 is SNHLY and CDR2 is FYNNEI. V was pared by 4 bases and J by 5 bases, with 6 bases between. This sequence was found in a woman between 18 and 30 years old in good health. The genes are TRBV2 and TRBJ2-7, with unresolved D. Sequencing was done on a sample of central memory CD4+ T cells from blood. The CDR3 here is CASSAVDEQYF. The CDR3 nucleotides are TGTGCCAGCAGTGCTGTCGACGAGCAGTACTTC.